This T cell receptor (beta chain) derives from a study of blood T cell repertoires in COVID-19. As for the study in general: The cDNA or gDNA used as material had been derived from T cells, B-cell-depleted T cells, or PBMCs.

It was during active infection that Seattle patients were enrolled and then longitudinally followed. V lost 1 base to trimming and J lost 7 bases, with 19 bases between them. Germline CDR1 and CDR2: MDHEN and SYDVKM. The CDR3 loop spans 16 amino acids. TCRdb keeps only in-frame clones here, not all; method: immunoSEQ multiplex PCR. Of about 250,000 clones in the sample, about 87% were seen once. The sequenced sample consisted of peripheral blood. The V gene is TRBV28, the J gene TRBJ1-1; tentatively, D is TRBD1 (6 bases). The TCR sequence derives from a woman in her twenties or thirties with COVID-19, enrolled during active disease. CDR3 coding DNA: TGTGCCAGCAGTTTATATTCCCCTAACAGGGACCGTGAAGCTTTCTTT. Its translation is CASSLYSPNRDREAFF.